The T cell receptor (beta chain) described here comes from a study of regulatory T cells in long-lasting Graves disease. Study-wide findings and caveats: Thyroid tissue went unstudied; only peripheral blood was examined.

The V and J ends lost 8 bases and 5 bases respectively, with 19 bases between them. The CDR3 totals 14 residues. Per the germline V gene, CDR1 is LGHDT and CDR2 is YNNKEL (reference sequence). About this clonotype: Its target is unknown.

Construction of TCR beta libraries relied on iRepertoire HTBI primers and on Arm-PCR targeting CDR3 regions. TCRdb itself ran the multiplex PCR reads through MiXCR, one entry per CDR3 protein. The table includes roughly 610,000 distinct CDR3 sequences, roughly 15% detected once. This sample's time point: newly diagnosed GD, antithyroid drugs for less than 3 months. Researchers made the TCR library from RNA that was extracted from PBMCs. The same specimen was also included in a second study, on T cells in Graves' hyperthyroidism and ophthalmopathy.

This sequence joins TRBV3-1 and TRBJ2-7; D might be TRBD1 (6 bases). The sample was peripheral blood mononuclear cells (PBMCs), taken at new diagnosis, from a patient treated with antithyroid drugs. This sequence originates from a woman under 40 with Graves disease. The CDR3, as DNA: TGTGCCAGCTCCCCCCGAGGGGGTCCCCACGAGCAGTACTTC. This gives the protein CASSPRGGPHEQYF.